This T cell receptor (beta chain) was captured in a study of brain T cells in children with intractable seizures. Of note for this clone: Its target is unknown.

Regarding time point: blood from clinic visit 5 months post-surgery; TSC patient then seizure free. Only cases whose brain tissue showed the highest T cell transcript signatures were sequenced. General study results and limits: Pre-surgery blood may have been undersampled, hiding some clones.

Germline CDR1 MNHEY, CDR2 SMNVEV (reference sequence). V lost 3 bases to trimming and J lost 3 bases, with 12 bases between them. The CDR3 has 14 amino acids. The method was immunoSEQ multiplex PCR; TCRdb's version includes in-frame clones alone and lacks a portion of them. The table shows about 340,000 clones, with 85% to 95% occurring only once. Sequencing used peripheral blood, obtained approximately 5 months after surgery. The chain employs TRBV27 and TRBJ2-7; possible D gene TRBD1, 6 bases. The source is a boy under two years old with tuberous sclerosis and intractable seizures. CDR3 DNA: TGTGCCAGCAGTTTGAGGGGGAAGCTCTACGAGCAGTACTTC. It yields the protein CASSLRGKLYEQYF.